What follows are 25 T cell receptor beta chains derived from one specimen sequenced in a study of blood T cell repertoires in COVID-19. TCRdb's copy holds only in-frame clones and misses some; the assay was immunoSEQ multiplex PCR. The sample contains roughly 81,000 clones, around 85% of which appear only once. Material: peripheral blood. The receptors here all came from an elderly woman with COVID-19, enrolled during active disease.

The table lists this clone with a count of one. The CDR3 here is CAWSRYRGTDTQYF. CDR3 DNA: TGTGCCTGGAGTCGTTACAGGGGCACAGATACGCAGTATTTT. The V call is TRBV30, the J call TRBJ2-3; weak D call: TRBD1 (6 bases). The CDR3 extends over 14 amino acids. Trimming left V 2 bases short and J 1 base short, with 10 bases between. From germline, CDR1 is GTSNPN and CDR2 SVGIG (reference sequence).

This clone has a single count. This sequence joins TRBV30 and TRBJ1-6; 7 positions match TRBD1. The CDR3 spans 15 residues. The V gene end was trimmed by 0 bases and the J gene end by 9 bases; junction bases not matched to a gene: 8. Germline CDR1 GTSNPN, CDR2 SVGIG (reference sequence). For the CDR3, the DNA is TGTGCCTGGAGTGTACGAGGACCAGGGGGTTCACCCCTCCACTTT. This sequence encodes CAWSVRGPGGSPLHF.

The CDR3 DNA reads as TGTGCCAGCAGCTTAGGGGTCAGGGGTACCTACAATGAGCAGTTCTTC. It encodes CASSLGVRGTYNEQFF. V is TRBV11-3 and J is TRBJ2-1, with D possibly being TRBD1 (6 bases). Germline V CDR1 and CDR2: SGHNT, YENEEA. V lost 1 base, J lost 2 bases, and 12 bases lay in between. This CDR3 has 16 residues.

J is TRBJ1-1 and V is TRBV6-4, with 7 bases that match TRBD1. The CDR3 length is 14 residues. V was clipped by 6 bases and J by 4 bases; unmatched bases: 8. Germline V gene data show CDR1 as MRHNA and CDR2 as SNTAGT. The CDR3 DNA reads as TGTGCCAGCAGGGCAGACAGGGCCGGCACTGAAGCTTTCTTT. Its protein product is CASRADRAGTEAFF.

J is TRBJ2-7 and V is TRBV27; 9 nucleotides align to TRBD1. Germline lookup yields CDR1 MNHEY and CDR2 SMNVEV (reference sequence). The length of the CDR3 is 15 residues. Trimming at V came to 5 bases and at J to 4 bases, leaving 9 bases not matched to a gene. DNA for the CDR3: TGTGCCAGCAGTAGCGGGACAGGGTATGTGTACGAGCAGTACTTC. As protein: CASSSGTGYVYEQYF.

The chain is built from TRBV9 and TRBJ2-5, with 8 bases identical to TRBD2. Germline loops: CDR1 SGDLS, CDR2 YYNGEE. This CDR3 spans 15 amino acids. After removal of 0 bases from V and 5 bases from J, the junction contained 6 bases not matched to a gene. The CDR3 region has the DNA TGTGCCAGCAGCGTAGATCGGGGGGGTCGGGAGACCCAGTACTTC. Residues: CASSVDRGGRETQYF. Based on the CDR3 plus reference TRBV9 and TRBJ2-5, the full variable domain is DSGVTQTPKHLITATGQRVTLRCSPRSGDLSVYWYQQSLDQGLQFLIQYYNGEERAKGNILERFSAQQFPDLHSELNLSSLELGDSALYFCASSVDRGGRETQYFGPGTRLLVL.

This chain connects TRBV14 to TRBJ2-7; perhaps TRBD2 as D (6 bases). Per the germline V gene, CDR1 is SGHDN and CDR2 is FVKESK. The V gene lost 4 bases and the J gene lost 7 bases, with 17 bases spanning the gap. CDR3 length: 14 amino acids. The CDR3 coding sequence is TGTGCCAGCAGCCGACGCGGGACTCAGCGAGAGCAGTACTTC. Its translation: CASSRRGTQREQYF.

The table lists this clone with a few counts. This rearrangement joins TRBV2 to TRBJ1-6; 9 bases align to TRBD1. The CDR3 is 15 residues long. Germline-derived CDR1 and CDR2 are SNHLY and FYNNEI. V shed 8 bases, J shed 8 bases, and the junction held 10 bases outside the gene matches. CDR3 nucleotides: TGTGCCAGCCGGGACAGGGTAATTGTTGATTCACCCCTCCACTTT. Translated, it gives CASRDRVIVDSPLHF. Looking up the rest from reference TRBV2 and TRBJ1-6 gives the full variable domain: EPEVTQTPSHQVTQMGQEVILRCVPISNHLYFYWYRQILGQKVEFLVSFYNNEISEKSEIFDDQFSVERPDGSNFTLKIRSTKLEDSAMYFCASRDRVIVDSPLHFGNGTRLTVT.

The chain recombines TRBV5-1 with TRBJ2-7, with D maybe TRBD2 (6 bases). The length of the CDR3 is 15 residues. CDR1 is SGHRS, CDR2 YFSETQ, per germline. V shed 0 bases and J shed 0 bases, with 10 bases lying between them. The CDR3 spells CASSLGLASSYEQYF. The CDR3 coding sequence is TGCGCCAGCAGCTTGGGGCTAGCGAGCTCCTACGAGCAGTACTTC.

The V call is TRBV7-3, the J call TRBJ2-1, with 10 bases matching TRBD1. CDR1 and CDR2 from the germline V gene are SGHTA and FQGTGA. CDR3 length equals 15 residues. V lost 2 bases, J lost 2 bases, and 0 bases stayed unmatched. The DNA for the CDR3 is TGTGCCAGCAGCTTAGGACAGGGGGCCTACAATGAGCAGTTCTTC. Translated: CASSLGQGAYNEQFF.

V and J are TRBV18 and TRBJ2-4, with a possible D match to TRBD1 (5 bases). CDR1 and CDR2 (germline): KGHSH, LQKENI. The V and J ends lost 3 bases and 2 bases respectively, with 8 bases between them. The CDR3 totals 14 residues. The CDR3 DNA reads as TGTGCCAGCTCACCGACAGAAACCAAAAACATTCAGTACTTC. It encodes CASSPTETKNIQYF.

This chain uses TRBV7-2 with TRBJ2-3; no clear D. This CDR3 has 17 residues. Trimming left V 4 bases short and J 0 bases short, with 17 bases between. Germline V lookup: CDR1 SGHTA, CDR2 FQGNSA. CDR3 nucleotide sequence: TGTGCCAGCAGCTCTACACCACAGTTTCCTAGCACAGATACGCAGTATTTT. It encodes CASSSTPQFPSTDTQYF.

The gene calls are TRBV7-7 and TRBJ2-5; 9 bases match TRBD1. Germline V gene lookup returns CDR1 SSHAT and CDR2 FNYEAQ (reference sequence). The CDR3 loop spans 15 amino acids. Losses at the gene ends were 2 bases for V and 6 bases for J; bases not matched to a gene: 7. The CDR3 DNA follows: TGTGCCAGCAGCTTACGGACAGGGGCGTGGAAGACCCAGTACTTC. Translation: CASSLRTGAWKTQYF.

CDR3 DNA: TGCGCCAGCAGCTTGGGCCCCACAGGGACCTACGAGCAGTACTTC. Translated, it gives CASSLGPTGTYEQYF. The V call is TRBV5-1, the J call TRBJ2-7; D perhaps matches TRBD1 (6 bases). The germline V gene has CDR1 SGHRS and CDR2 YFSETQ. This CDR3 spans 15 amino acids. V lost 0 bases and J 2 bases, leaving 12 bases between the germline ends. The full variable domain, in which reference TRBV5-1 and TRBJ2-7 provide the parts outside the CDR3, is KAGVTQTPRYLIKTRGQQVTLSCSPISGHRSVSWYQQTPGQGLQFLFEYFSETQRNKGNFPGRFSGRQFSNSRSEMNVSTLELGDSALYLCASSLGPTGTYEQYFGPGTRLTVT.

The chain carries TRBV19 and TRBJ1-1; 9 bases line up with TRBD1. The CDR3 contains 14 residues. Germline V gene data show CDR1 as LNHDA and CDR2 as SQIVND (reference sequence). V trimming: 6 bases; J trimming: 4 bases; junction bases outside the gene matches: 6. CDR3 amino acids: CASRIQGAGTEAFF. CDR3 DNA sequence: TGTGCCAGTAGGATACAGGGGGCTGGCACTGAAGCTTTCTTT.

The chain is built from TRBV18 and TRBJ2-7; D may be TRBD1 (6 bases). Trimming took off 0 bases at V and 2 bases at J, with 14 bases between the two ends. Germline V gives CDR1 KGHSH, CDR2 LQKENI. This CDR3 comprises 16 residues. The CDR3 sequence is CASSPPHATGTYEQYF. In DNA form, the CDR3 reads TGTGCCAGCTCACCACCCCACGCTACAGGGACCTACGAGCAGTACTTC.

V gene TRBV27 combines with J gene TRBJ1-3, with D hard to call. Germline CDR1 and CDR2: MNHEY and SMNVEV (reference sequence). V was trimmed by 5 bases and J by 2 bases, leaving 13 bases between them. The CDR3 has 15 amino acids. Here the CDR3 DNA reads TGTGCCAGCAGTACGTCATCAGGTACTGGAAACACCATATATTTT. It specifies CASSTSSGTGNTIYF.

The genes are TRBV9 and TRBJ1-1, with D perhaps matching TRBD1 (5 bases). This CDR3 has 15 residues. The V gene's germline CDR1 is SGDLS and CDR2 YYNGEE. V gave up 4 bases and J gave up 4 bases, with 17 bases separating them. CDR3 DNA sequence: TGTGCCAGCAGCCCGCGGGGGAGTGGGGTCACTGAAGCTTTCTTT. Its translation: CASSPRGSGVTEAFF.

The sample holds one count of this clone. V and J are TRBV5-4 and TRBJ2-7, with 9 bases aligning to TRBD1. CDR1 is SGHNT and CDR2 is YYREEE in the germline V gene (reference sequence). Trimming took 4 bases from V and 3 from J; bases not matched to a gene: 5. The CDR3 totals 14 residues. The CDR3 region has the DNA TGTGCCAGCAGCCGGGACAGGGCCAACTACGAGCAGTACTTC. Protein: CASSRDRANYEQYF. The whole variable domain, remainder taken from reference TRBV5-4 and TRBJ2-7, is ETGVTQSPTHLIKTRGQQVTLRCSSQSGHNTVSWYQQALGQGPQFIFQYYREEENGRGNFPPRFSGLQFPNYSSELNVNALELDDSALYLCASSRDRANYEQYFGPGTRLTVT.

This chain's CDR3 is CASSSTWAGANTEAFF. CDR3 coding DNA: TGTGCCAGCAGCTCCACTTGGGCAGGGGCTAACACTGAAGCTTTCTTT. V and J are TRBV7-8 and TRBJ1-1; D is perhaps TRBD1 (6 bases). Germline CDR1 reads SGHVS; CDR2 reads FQNEAQ. This CDR3 region has 16 residues. Trimming took off 4 bases at V and 2 bases at J, with 17 bases between the two ends.

This chain joins TRBV28 and TRBJ1-2, with D perhaps matching TRBD1 (6 bases). This CDR3 region has 13 residues. In germline, CDR1 is MDHEN, CDR2 SYDVKM. V lost 3 bases and J 7 bases, leaving 12 bases between the germline ends. The CDR3 region has the DNA TGTGCCAGCAGTTTTTTGGGGGCGGCTGGCTACACCTTC. This codes for CASSFLGAAGYTF.

This chain uses TRBV3-1 (or the pseudogene TRBV3-2) with TRBJ1-5, with 9 bases identical to TRBD1. The germline V gene encodes CDR1 LGHDT and CDR2 YNNKEL (reference sequence). Germline trimming cut 4 bases from V and 6 bases from J; bases unmatched to any gene: 4. This CDR3 spans 14 amino acids. The CDR3, as DNA: TGTGCCAGCAGCCCGACAGGGGGGGGTCAGCCCCAGCATTTT. It encodes CASSPTGGGQPQHF.

The chain carries TRBV6-5 and TRBJ1-6, with D tentatively TRBD1 (6 bases). CDR3 length: 13 amino acids. The germline gives CDR1 MNHEY, CDR2 SVGAGI. Trimming removed 7 bases from V and 7 bases from J, with 11 bases in between. The CDR3 here is CASTDRWNSPLHF. In nucleotides, the CDR3 is TGTGCCAGCACCGACAGGTGGAATTCACCCCTCCACTTT.

This clone was detected only once. The V gene is TRBV5-1, the J gene TRBJ1-1; D uncertain. The germline CDR1 and CDR2 sequences are SGHRS and YFSETQ. The CDR3 runs 13 residues. V dropped 2 bases and J dropped 6 bases, with 11 bases sitting between them. The CDR3 region is CASSLNGLAEAFF. CDR3 DNA sequence: TGCGCCAGCAGCTTAAACGGTTTGGCTGAAGCTTTCTTT.

The rearrangement joins TRBV10-2 to TRBJ1-2; a possible D gene is TRBD1 (5 bases). Per germline, CDR1 WSHSY and CDR2 SAAADI. V lost 0 bases, J lost 7 bases, and 24 bases lay in between. The CDR3 has 18 amino acids. The CDR3 sequence: CASSESRVGTPGERGYTF. CDR3 DNA sequence: TGCGCCAGCAGTGAGTCTAGGGTAGGGACTCCCGGCGAACGTGGCTACACCTTC.